This T cell receptor (beta chain) stems from a study of blood T cell repertoires in COVID-19. Across the whole study: Samples came from the United States, Italy and Spain, spanning acute and convalescent COVID-19. The cDNA or gDNA used as material had been derived from T cells, B-cell-depleted T cells, or PBMCs.

Original processing methods: Quantification of nucleated cells was approximated via reference gene primer amplification. Sequencing used immunoSEQ multiplex PCR; TCRdb keeps in-frame clones, though not all of them. Clone size and V and J calls were adopted from that table, with D and trimming inferred from the DNA. The sample has roughly 100,000 clones, approximately 84% seen once. The clonotype comes from a woman aged 55-69 years with acute or convalescent COVID-19. The sample taken for sequencing was peripheral blood.

CDR3 nucleotide sequence: TGTGCCAGCAGCTTGGTACAGCCCGGGGGGAACACTGAAGCTTTCTTT. Its translation: CASSLVQPGGNTEAFF. The rearrangement links TRBV5-5 to TRBJ1-1, with D maybe TRBD1 (5 bases). The germline V gene encodes CDR1 SGHKS and CDR2 YYEKEE (reference sequence). The CDR3 spans 16 residues. The V and J ends lost 0 bases and 1 base respectively, with 13 bases between them.